This T cell receptor (beta chain) was sequenced for a study of PD-1 blockade in mismatch repair-deficient tumors. Produced via immunoSEQ multiplex PCR; TCRdb's table is partial and in-frame only. The sample carries 38,000 or so clones, about 85% recorded once. Trimming took off 6 bases at V and 9 bases at J, with 21 bases between the two ends. The CDR3 has 15 residues. Germline CDR1 and CDR2: KGHSH and LQKENI. The receptor was derived from an adult with mismatch repair-deficient cancer. The J gene is TRBJ2-1, the V gene TRBV18; D possibly corresponds to TRBD1 (10 bases). The specimen was peripheral blood, collected approximately 78 weeks after starting pembrolizumab. CDR3 nucleotides: TGTGCCAGCTCCCCGACAGGGGGCGGGGGGGCTGAGCAGTTCTTC. Its translation: CASSPTGGGGAEQFF.